These 10 T cell receptor beta chains came from one sample sequenced in a study of shared clonotypes between healthy human individuals (dated by TCRdb to 2018 to 2020). Library prep was done by the immunoSEQ multiplex PCR assay. Not all clones reach the TCRdb copy of this immuneACCESS table, which keeps in-frame sequences only. Checked studies attribute under half of the gap to unresolved V genes and leave the rest unexplained. For this sample there are 2 million to 2.5 million clones; more than 85% appear just once. In total, the top ten clones hold under 0.45% of the sample. The source material was naive CD4+ T cells from PBMCs. In light of the paper, this sample's cell subset or site label describes: CD45RA+ positively selected. The origin of the receptors is a man between 18 and 29 years old in good health. Some clones in this sample may be carry-over from other donors' samples.

J is TRBJ2-5 and V is TRBV18; unclear D gene. V lost 6 bases to trimming and J lost 5 bases, with 10 bases between them. This CDR3 is built from 12 residues. Germline V gives CDR1 KGHSH, CDR2 LQKENI. As DNA, the CDR3 is TGTGCCAGCTCTCAGGCCGAGGAGACCCAGTACTTC. It codes for CASSQAEETQYF.

Remarks on this clone: This sample includes further DNA sequences coding for the same CDR3. CDR3 amino acids: CASSLPNQETQYF. The CDR3 DNA is TGTGCCAGCAGCTTACCTAACCAAGAGACCCAGTACTTC. This chain links TRBV7-9 with TRBJ2-5; D remains ambiguous. The CDR3 is 13 residues long. In germline, CDR1 is SEHNR, CDR2 FQNEAQ (reference sequence). V lost 2 bases and J lost 0, with 4 bases in between.

J is TRBJ1-1 and V is TRBV2, with TRBD1 as a possible D gene (5 bases). Germline V gene data show CDR1 as SNHLY and CDR2 as FYNNEI. The CDR3 contains 16 residues. The ends were cut back, 8 bases at V and 0 bases at J, with 19 bases in the middle. The CDR3, as DNA: TGTGCCAGCCGCTTCGGGGGTGCCCGTATGAACACTGAAGCTTTCTTT. Translated, it gives CASRFGGARMNTEAFF.

The chain links TRBV6-1 to TRBJ1-4; D not certain. V was cut by 4 bases and J by 2 bases, with 17 bases left in between. The CDR3 spans 17 residues. Germline-derived CDR1 and CDR2 are MNHNS and SASEGT. The CDR3 region has the DNA TGTGCCAGCAGTGCCAGTCCTGGGGAGGCGACTAATGAAAAACTGTTTTTT. Translation gives CASSASPGEATNEKLFF.

This clone showed up just once. Other DNA sequences in this sample translate to the same CDR3. The chain joins TRBV18 to TRBJ2-3; a possible D gene is TRBD2 (5 bases). The CDR3 is 14 residues long. Germline V gene data show CDR1 as KGHSH and CDR2 as LQKENI. Between the trimmed V and J ends, which lost 3 bases and 1 base, there was a span of 8 bases. In DNA, the CDR3 is TGTGCCAGCTCACCCCCGGAGGGCACAGATACGCAGTATTTT. It specifies CASSPPEGTDTQYF. The variable domain in full, completed from reference TRBV18 and TRBJ2-3, reads NAGVMQNPRHLVRRRGQEARLRCSPMKGHSHVYWYRQLPEEGLKFMVYLQKENIIDESGMPKERFSAEFPKEGPSILRIQQVVRGDSAAYFCASSPPEGTDTQYFGPGTRLTVL.

The chain combines TRBV5-1 with TRBJ2-7; D perhaps matches TRBD2 (5 bases). The CDR3 contains 16 residues. Germline CDR1 SGHRS, CDR2 YFSETQ. With 4 bases removed from V and 1 base from J, the gap between germline ends came to 18 bases. CDR3 DNA: TGCGCCAGCAGCATGGCGGAGGTGTACCAATCCTACGAGCAGTACTTC. This codes for CASSMAEVYQSYEQYF.

The chain has TRBV5-1 and TRBJ2-7; TRBD1 matches at 7 bases. In germline, CDR1 is SGHRS, CDR2 YFSETQ. The CDR3 has 15 amino acids. With 4 bases clipped from V and 3 bases from J, the junction kept 10 bases outside the gene matches. The CDR3: CASSPVGQAIYEQYF. In nucleotides, the CDR3 is TGCGCCAGCAGCCCCGTCGGACAGGCCATCTACGAGCAGTACTTC. Full variable domain (missing parts from reference TRBV5-1 and TRBJ2-7): KAGVTQTPRYLIKTRGQQVTLSCSPISGHRSVSWYQQTPGQGLQFLFEYFSETQRNKGNFPGRFSGRQFSNSRSEMNVSTLELGDSALYLCASSPVGQAIYEQYFGPGTRLTVT.

This CDR3 is CAWSVVLGNEQFF. CDR3 coding DNA: TGTGCCTGGAGTGTAGTACTAGGGAATGAGCAGTTCTTC. The chain combines TRBV30 with TRBJ2-1; perhaps TRBD2 as D (5 bases). V was shortened by 0 bases and J by 7 bases, with 10 bases between the two germline ends. CDR1 is GTSNPN, CDR2 SVGIG, per germline (reference sequence). This CDR3 spans 13 amino acids.

J is TRBJ2-4 and V is TRBV5-6, with D perhaps TRBD1 or TRBD2 (7 bases each). Trimming took 4 bases from V and 16 from J, leaving 18 bases between them. Germline assignment: CDR1 SGHDT and CDR2 YYEEEE. This CDR3 is built from 12 residues. The CDR3 protein is CASSLRGLADYF. As DNA, the CDR3 is TGTGCCAGCAGCCTAAGGGGGCTAGCGGACTACTTC.

This clone has just one count. The rearrangement uses TRBV7-8 and TRBJ1-1, with D perhaps TRBD1 (5 bases). Looked up from germline, CDR1 is SGHVS and CDR2 is FQNEAQ. This CDR3 is built from 12 residues. The ends were cut back, 2 bases at V and 5 bases at J, with 6 bases in the middle. The CDR3 nucleotides read TGTGCCAGCAGCTTATCAGGGACTGAAGCTTTCTTT. It encodes CASSLSGTEAFF.